Below, 31 T cell receptor beta chains from the same sample are listed, as sequenced in a study of blood T cell repertoires in COVID-19 (dated by TCRdb to 2018 to 2021). Libraries were prepared through the immunoSEQ multiplex PCR assay. The table comes from immuneACCESS by way of TCRdb, which keeps in-frame sequences with V and J called. Part of the clones is missing from these tables; in studies checked, under half for an unresolved V gene and the rest for unknown reasons. The sample data list around 250,000 clones, and just over 85% of these were observed just once. The ten largest clones capture 3% of the sample. Sequenced material: peripheral blood. The receptor source for this set is a woman in her twenties or thirties with active or convalescent COVID-19.

The chain has TRBV3-1 (or the pseudogene TRBV3-2) and TRBJ2-1; 9 bases agree with TRBD1. The CDR3 consists of 15 residues. Trimming took 4 bases from V and 6 from J; bases not matched to a gene: 7. From germline, CDR1 is LGHDT and CDR2 YNNKEL (reference sequence). CDR3 in amino acids: CASSPRLDRGNEQFF. Written as DNA, the CDR3 is TGTGCCAGCAGCCCACGGTTGGACAGGGGCAATGAGCAGTTCTTC.

The chain couples TRBV15 to TRBJ1-2; 7 bases line up with TRBD1. This CDR3 spans 19 amino acids. V lost 0 bases, J lost 2 bases, and 15 bases stayed unmatched. Germline lookup yields CDR1 LNHNV and CDR2 YYDKDF (reference sequence). The chain's CDR3 is CATSRDVGQTGWENYGYTF. The CDR3 nucleotides are TGTGCCACCAGCAGAGATGTGGGTCAGACAGGGTGGGAAAACTATGGCTACACCTTC.

V and J are TRBV3-1 (or the pseudogene TRBV3-2) and TRBJ2-3; 12 bases align to TRBD2. Germline CDR1 reads LGHDT; CDR2 reads YNNKEL (reference sequence). J lost 5 bases, V lost 4 bases, and 16 bases had no gene match. The CDR3 has 19 amino acids. CDR3 in DNA: TGTGCCAGCAGCCCATGCCGCCCTTGGACTAGCGGGGCGGGAGATACGCAGTATTTT. This sequence encodes CASSPCRPWTSGAGDTQYF.

The chain joins TRBV28 to TRBJ1-4, with D perhaps matching TRBD1 (6 bases). V gave up 7 bases and J gave up 0 bases, with 12 bases separating them. The CDR3 spans 15 residues. Germline lookup yields CDR1 MDHEN and CDR2 SYDVKM. The DNA of the CDR3 is TGTGCCAGCACTAGAGCAGGGGCAACTAATGAAAAACTGTTTTTT. Translated, it gives CASTRAGATNEKLFF.

V is TRBV5-8 and J is TRBJ2-2, with 7 bases fitting TRBD1. The J segment lost 4 bases and the V segment lost 4 bases, leaving 7 bases of the junction unmatched. Germline V gene data show CDR1 as SGHTS and CDR2 as YDEGEE. This CDR3 has 15 amino acids. The CDR3 nucleotides are TGTGCCAGCAGCGTGGGACAGCTTATCACCGGGGAGCTGTTTTTT. Translating it yields CASSVGQLITGELFF.

The chain links TRBV27 to TRBJ1-1; 7 nucleotides align to TRBD1. The CDR3 has 12 amino acids. Germline trimming cut 5 bases from V and 9 bases from J; bases unmatched to any gene: 6. The germline gives CDR1 MNHEY, CDR2 SMNVEV (reference sequence). DNA for the CDR3: TGTGCCAGCAGTACCCTGACAGGGCAAGCTTTCTTT. As protein: CASSTLTGQAFF.

The chain carries TRBV5-1 and TRBJ2-5; 7 bases fit TRBD2. The CDR3 is 15 amino acids. Trimming took 0 bases from V and 2 from J; bases not matched to a gene: 4. Germline lookup yields CDR1 SGHRS and CDR2 YFSETQ. CDR3 loop: CASSLAGGTQETQYF. The CDR3, as DNA: TGCGCCAGCAGCTTGGCCGGGGGGACGCAAGAGACCCAGTACTTC.

The chain has TRBV4-1 and TRBJ1-2; 7 bases fit TRBD1. CDR1 is MGHRA and CDR2 is YSYEKL in the germline V gene. The CDR3 length is 15 residues. The junction had 4 bases not matched to a gene; V was cut back by 3 bases and J by 0 bases. CDR3 sequence: CASSHPRGSNYGYTF. The CDR3 DNA is TGCGCCAGCAGCCACCCCAGGGGGTCTAACTATGGCTACACCTTC.

The rearrangement links TRBV9 to TRBJ2-6; perhaps TRBD1 as D (6 bases). The V gene's germline CDR1 is SGDLS and CDR2 YYNGEE. V lost 3 bases to trimming and J lost 0 bases, with 13 bases between them. The CDR3 runs to 17 residues. The chain's CDR3 is CASSAHRALSGANVLTF. The CDR3 region has the DNA TGTGCCAGCAGCGCCCACAGGGCCCTCTCTGGGGCCAACGTCCTGACTTTC.

This clone has just a few counts. V gene TRBV6-4 combines with J gene TRBJ2-1; 16 bases line up with TRBD2. V dropped 4 bases and J dropped 10; count of bases not matched to a gene: 7. The CDR3 has 16 residues. Germline CDR1 and CDR2: MRHNA and SNTAGT. CDR3 in amino acids: CASSATGTSGGEEQFF. Here the CDR3 DNA reads TGTGCCAGCAGTGCCACCGGGACTAGCGGGGGGGAAGAGCAGTTCTTC.

The V and J genes are TRBV7-9 and TRBJ1-1; D perhaps matches TRBD1 (6 bases). The CDR3 totals 13 residues. Germline CDR1 and CDR2: SEHNR and FQNEAQ (reference sequence). The V gene lost 8 bases and the J gene lost 4 bases, with 14 bases spanning the gap. Written as DNA, the CDR3 is TGTGCCAGCCTTCCAGGGGCGGGCACTGAAGCTTTCTTT. Protein sequence: CASLPGAGTEAFF.

The CDR3: CASSPGDGGNEQFF. Written as DNA, the CDR3 is TGTGCCAGCTCACCAGGGGATGGGGGGAATGAGCAGTTCTTC. This sequence joins TRBV18 and TRBJ2-1; TRBD2 might be the D (6 bases). This CDR3 spans 14 amino acids. The V and J ends lost 2 bases and 7 bases respectively, with 12 bases between them. Germline CDR1 KGHSH, CDR2 LQKENI.

The count of this clone is one. This chain links TRBV28 with TRBJ2-3; D is undetermined. V was trimmed by 2 bases and J by 4 bases, leaving 7 bases between them. Germline loops: CDR1 MDHEN, CDR2 SYDVKM. This CDR3 is 13 amino acids long. The chain's CDR3 is CASSLGSSDTQYF. DNA of the CDR3: TGTGCCAGCAGTTTAGGTAGTTCAGATACGCAGTATTTT.

The chain is built from TRBV7-2 and TRBJ2-5; a possible D gene is TRBD2 (7 bases). This CDR3 has 14 residues. The germline CDR1 and CDR2 sequences are SGHTA and FQGNSA. V was clipped by 2 bases and J by 5 bases, with 12 bases between them. The CDR3: CASSLRGALETQYF. The CDR3, as DNA: TGTGCCAGCAGCTTACGGGGGGCCCTGGAGACCCAGTACTTC.

Of note for this clone: The same CDR3 can be traced to other DNA sequences in this sample. V and J are TRBV6-5 and TRBJ2-1, with TRBD2 matching 13 bases. This CDR3 has 15 residues. The V gene end was trimmed by 5 bases and the J gene end by 10 bases; junction bases not matched to a gene: 8. Germline V gene lookup returns CDR1 MNHEY and CDR2 SVGAGI. In nucleotides, the CDR3 is TGTGCCAGCAGTCCTACTAGCGGGGGGGCCGGGGAGCAGTTCTTC. Its translation is CASSPTSGGAGEQFF.

The chain combines TRBV7-2 with TRBJ2-7, with TRBD2 identical over 10 bases. The CDR3 extends over 16 amino acids. Per germline, CDR1 SGHTA and CDR2 FQGNSA. V was clipped by 1 base and J by 7 bases; unmatched bases: 10. The CDR3 spells CASSLEVIAGGSEQYF. CDR3 nucleotide sequence: TGTGCCAGCAGCTTAGAAGTCATAGCGGGGGGATCTGAGCAGTACTTC. Full variable domain (missing parts from reference TRBV7-2 and TRBJ2-7): GAGVSQSPSNKVTEKGKDVELRCDPISGHTALYWYRQSLGQGLEFLIYFQGNSAPDKSGLPSDRFSAERTGGSVSTLTIQRTQQEDSAVYLCASSLEVIAGGSEQYFGPGTRLTVT.

The chain carries TRBV12-5 and TRBJ1-1; D is possibly TRBD1 (5 bases). Germline assignment: CDR1 LGHNT and CDR2 FRNRAP. This CDR3 is built from 16 residues. The V and J ends lost 0 bases and 4 bases respectively, with 15 bases between them. CDR3 nucleotide sequence: TGTGCTAGTGGTTTGGTACTGCAGGGAAAGGGCACTGAAGCTTTCTTT. Amino acids: CASGLVLQGKGTEAFF. The full variable domain, completed using reference TRBV12-5 and TRBJ1-1, is DARVTQTPRHKVTEMGQEVTMRCQPILGHNTVFWYRQTMMQGLELLAYFRNRAPLDDSGMPKDRFSAEMPDATLATLKIQPSEPRDSAVYFCASGLVLQGKGTEAFFGQGTRLTVV.

This chain uses TRBV24-1 with TRBJ2-1, with 7 bases fitting TRBD1. The CDR3 is made up of 15 amino acids. Per germline, CDR1 KGHDR and CDR2 SFDVKD. Germline trimming cut 3 bases from V and 5 bases from J; bases unmatched to any gene: 6. CDR3 bases: TGTGCCACCAGTGATCCCAAGACAGGGAACAATGAGCAGTTCTTC. This translates into CATSDPKTGNNEQFF.

The gene calls are TRBV6-2 or TRBV6-3 and TRBJ2-6; D not certain. Trimming pared 5 bases from V and 1 base from J, leaving 9 bases between. This CDR3 is built from 15 residues. CDR1 and CDR2 (germline): MNHEY, SVGEGT. In nucleotides, the CDR3 is TGTGCCAGCAGTAACAGATTGTCTGGGGCCAACGTCCTGACTTTC. It codes for CASSNRLSGANVLTF.

The rearrangement joins TRBV4-3 to TRBJ2-2, with 13 bases matching TRBD2. CDR3 length: 21 amino acids. V shed 1 base and J 0 bases; nucleotides not matched to a gene: 11. Per germline, CDR1 LGHNA and CDR2 YSLEER. CDR3 nucleotide sequence: TGCGCCAGCAGCCAAGGACTAGCGGGGGGTCTATACTCCGCGAACACCGGGGAGCTGTTTTTT. Its protein is CASSQGLAGGLYSANTGELFF.

The J gene is TRBJ2-3, the V gene TRBV3-1 (or the pseudogene TRBV3-2); TRBD2 matches at 15 bases. Germline V gene lookup returns CDR1 LGHDT and CDR2 YNNKEL (reference sequence). CDR3 length: 15 amino acids. J lost 7 bases, V lost 4 bases, and 3 bases had no gene match. CDR3 loop: CASSRGLAGGHTQYF. The CDR3, as DNA: TGTGCCAGCAGCCGCGGACTAGCGGGGGGGCATACGCAGTATTTT.

The chain joins TRBV7-8 to TRBJ1-6; D gene unclear. Trimming shortened V by 1 base and J by 8 bases, and 6 bases separated the two germline ends. The CDR3 is 13 amino acids. Germline values: CDR1 SGHVS, CDR2 FQNEAQ. The CDR3 DNA is TGTGCCAGCAGCTTAGTTAGCGATTCACCCCTCCACTTT. Residues: CASSLVSDSPLHF.

The chain couples TRBV19 to TRBJ2-7, with 9 bases that match TRBD1. V was pared by 5 bases and J by 4 bases, with 9 bases of the junction left unmatched. The CDR3 has 15 amino acids. Germline V CDR1 and CDR2: LNHDA, SQIVND (reference sequence). CDR3 in amino acids: CASSSTGGTEYEQYF. CDR3 nucleotide sequence: TGTGCCAGTAGTTCCACAGGGGGCACTGAGTACGAGCAGTACTTC.

The chain uses TRBV6-5 and TRBJ2-1; 9 bases align to TRBD1. The CDR3 is 15 residues long. Germline V CDR1 and CDR2: MNHEY, SVGAGI. Trimming cost V 5 bases and J 1 base; bases outside gene matches: 3. The CDR3 DNA reads as TGTGCCAGCAGTCCGGACAGGGGATCCTACAATGAGCAGTTCTTC. Translation: CASSPDRGSYNEQFF.

The rearrangement links TRBV5-6 to TRBJ1-1; 7 nucleotides agree with TRBD1. The CDR3 contains 13 residues. Germline lookup yields CDR1 SGHDT and CDR2 YYEEEE. The V gene end was trimmed by 2 bases and the J gene end by 7 bases; junction bases not matched to a gene: 5. CDR3 amino acids: CASSFGTEIEAFF. Written as DNA, the CDR3 is TGTGCCAGCAGCTTTGGGACAGAAATTGAAGCTTTCTTT.

The gene calls are TRBV5-6 and TRBJ1-4, with D tentatively TRBD1 (6 bases). Germline V CDR1 and CDR2: SGHDT, YYEEEE. This CDR3 is 15 amino acids long. V was clipped by 1 base and J by 6 bases, with 13 bases between them. CDR3 coding DNA: TGTGCCAGCAGCTTGAAGGGGGTTTGGGATGAAAAACTGTTTTTT. It yields the protein CASSLKGVWDEKLFF.

The CDR3 region is CASSLVVSGGRVEQFF. CDR3 bases: TGTGCCAGCAGCTTAGTGGTTAGCGGGGGGAGGGTTGAGCAGTTCTTC. The rearrangement links TRBV11-3 to TRBJ2-1, with 10 nucleotides matching TRBD2. V lost 1 base, J lost 9 bases, and 9 bases stayed unmatched. The germline CDR1 and CDR2 sequences are SGHNT and YENEEA. The CDR3 is 16 residues long.

The chain links TRBV20-1 to TRBJ1-3; tentative D call: TRBD1 (6 bases). The CDR3 contains 15 residues. Per the germline V gene, CDR1 is DFQATT and CDR2 is SNEGSKA (reference sequence). V gave up 3 bases and J gave up 7 bases, with 19 bases separating them. The CDR3 loop is CSASPTGGPQNTIYF. As DNA, the CDR3 is TGCAGTGCTAGTCCGACAGGCGGGCCACAGAACACCATATATTTT.

The V gene is TRBV7-9, the J gene TRBJ2-1, with D hard to call. The V end lost 1 base, the J end lost 4 bases, and 14 bases lay between the germline ends. This CDR3 has 16 amino acids. Germline V lookup: CDR1 SEHNR, CDR2 FQNEAQ (reference sequence). CDR3 protein: CASSLEGTVRYNEQFF. The CDR3 nucleotides read TGTGCCAGCAGCTTAGAAGGAACAGTCCGGTACAATGAGCAGTTCTTC.

This clone has only a few counts. The genes are TRBV3-1 (or the pseudogene TRBV3-2) and TRBJ1-1; no clear D. This CDR3 comprises 14 residues. The V end lost 0 bases, the J end lost 4 bases, and 9 bases lay between the germline ends. The germline V gene has CDR1 LGHDT and CDR2 YNNKEL (reference sequence). In DNA form, the CDR3 reads TGTGCCAGCAGCCAAGATCTAAAACGCACTGAAGCTTTCTTT. Its protein is CASSQDLKRTEAFF.

The chain carries TRBV30 and TRBJ1-2, with TRBD1 matching over 10 bases. Germline V gives CDR1 GTSNPN, CDR2 SVGIG (reference sequence). The CDR3 sequence is 12 residues long. With V trimmed by 3 bases and J by 7 bases, 2 bases remained unmatched. The CDR3 DNA sequence: TGTGCCTGGAGCCGGACAGGGGGTGGCTACACCTTC. Its protein product is CAWSRTGGGYTF.